There are many counts of the clone carrying this TCR beta chain. A much larger clone differs from this one at a single base, so this may be a read error. The data were obtained in a study of Graves' ophthalmopathy and Graves' hyperthyroidism. Germline V CDR1 and CDR2: MRHNA, SNTAGT. CDR3 length: 19 amino acids. The TCR beta CDR3 regions underwent amplification from RNA transcripts. First-round RT-PCR relied on HTBI primers, and a second-round multiplex PCR came next. TCRdb re-analysed the multiplex PCR reads in MiXCR, keeping a single row per CDR3 protein. The table lists approximately 330,000 distinct CDR3 sequences, roughly 17% of them singletons.

The TCR was taken from an adult man with Graves' ophthalmopathy. The chain combines TRBV6-4 with TRBJ2-2; 14 bases agree with TRBD2. The sample taken for sequencing was peripheral blood. In nucleotides, the CDR3 is TGTGCCAGCAGACCAAGGGGACTAGCGGGGGCCGCGAACACCGGGGAGCTGTCTTTT. As protein: CASRPRGLAGAANTGELSF.